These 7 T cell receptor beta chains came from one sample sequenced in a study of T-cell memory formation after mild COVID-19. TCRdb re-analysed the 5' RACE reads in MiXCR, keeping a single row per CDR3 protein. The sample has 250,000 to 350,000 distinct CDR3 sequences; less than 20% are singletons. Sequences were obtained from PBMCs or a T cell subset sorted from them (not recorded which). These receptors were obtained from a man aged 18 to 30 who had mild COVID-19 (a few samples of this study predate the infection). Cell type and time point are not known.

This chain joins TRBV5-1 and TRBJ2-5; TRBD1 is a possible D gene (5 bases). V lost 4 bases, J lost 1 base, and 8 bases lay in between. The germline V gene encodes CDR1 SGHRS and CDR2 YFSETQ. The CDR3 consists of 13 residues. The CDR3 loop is CASSRQLQETQYF. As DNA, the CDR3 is TGCGCCAGCAGCCGACAGCTCCAAGAGACCCAGTACTTC.

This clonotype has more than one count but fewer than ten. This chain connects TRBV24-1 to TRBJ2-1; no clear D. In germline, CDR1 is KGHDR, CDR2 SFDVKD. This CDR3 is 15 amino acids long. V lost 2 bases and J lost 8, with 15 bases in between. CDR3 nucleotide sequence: TGTGCCACCAGTGATTCCTCGAGAGAAGGGTATGAGCAGTTCTTC. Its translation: CATSDSSREGYEQFF.

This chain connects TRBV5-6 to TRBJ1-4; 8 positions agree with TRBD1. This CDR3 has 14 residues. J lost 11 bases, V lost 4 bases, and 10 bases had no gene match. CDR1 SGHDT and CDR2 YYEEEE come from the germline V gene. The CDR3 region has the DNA TGTGCCAGCAGCCCCCTGACAGGGGTTCGGAAACTGTTTTTT. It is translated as CASSPLTGVRKLFF.

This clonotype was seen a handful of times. In DNA form, the CDR3 reads TGCAGTGCCCCCGACGGGAGCTCCTACAATGAGCAGTTCTTC. It specifies CSAPDGSSYNEQFF. The chain has TRBV20-1 and TRBJ2-1, with D perhaps TRBD2 (6 bases). The CDR3 totals 14 residues. Trimming cost V 6 bases and J 0 bases, with 12 bases left between them. Germline CDR1 DFQATT, CDR2 SNEGSKA (reference sequence).

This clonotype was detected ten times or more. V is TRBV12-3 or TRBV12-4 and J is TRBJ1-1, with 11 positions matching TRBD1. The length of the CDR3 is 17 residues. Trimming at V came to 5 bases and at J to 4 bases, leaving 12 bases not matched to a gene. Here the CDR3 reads CASSGGQGEGWGTEAFF. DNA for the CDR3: TGTGCCAGCAGTGGGGGACAGGGGGAGGGTTGGGGCACTGAAGCTTTCTTT.

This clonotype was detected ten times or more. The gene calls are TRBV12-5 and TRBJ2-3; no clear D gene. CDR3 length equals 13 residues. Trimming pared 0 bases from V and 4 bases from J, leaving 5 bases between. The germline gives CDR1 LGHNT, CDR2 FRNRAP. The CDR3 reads CASGLVYADTQYF. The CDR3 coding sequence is TGTGCTAGTGGTTTGGTTTATGCAGATACGCAGTATTTT.

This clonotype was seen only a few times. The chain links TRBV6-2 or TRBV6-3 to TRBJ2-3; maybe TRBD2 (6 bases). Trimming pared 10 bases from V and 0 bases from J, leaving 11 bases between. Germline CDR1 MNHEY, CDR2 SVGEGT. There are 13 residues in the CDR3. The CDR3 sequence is CATNAGSTDTQYF. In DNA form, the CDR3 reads TGTGCCACCAACGCGGGGAGCACAGATACGCAGTATTTT.